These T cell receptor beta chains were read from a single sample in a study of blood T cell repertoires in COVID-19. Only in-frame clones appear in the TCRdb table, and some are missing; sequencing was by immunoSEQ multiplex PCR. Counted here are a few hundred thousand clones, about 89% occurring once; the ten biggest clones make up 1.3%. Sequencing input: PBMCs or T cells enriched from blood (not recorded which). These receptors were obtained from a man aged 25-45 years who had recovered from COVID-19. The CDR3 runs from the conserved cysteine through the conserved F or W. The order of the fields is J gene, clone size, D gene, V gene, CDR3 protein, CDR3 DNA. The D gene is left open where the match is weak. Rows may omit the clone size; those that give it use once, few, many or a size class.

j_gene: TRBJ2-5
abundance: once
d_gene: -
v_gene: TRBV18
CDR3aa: CASSPTRELETQYF
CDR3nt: TGTGCCAGCTCACCCACGAGGGAGTTGGAGACCCAGTACTTC

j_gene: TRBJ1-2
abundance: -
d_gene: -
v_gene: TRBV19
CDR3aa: CASSTREEAYGYTF
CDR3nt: TGTGCCAGTAGTACAAGGGAGGAGGCCTATGGCTACACCTTC

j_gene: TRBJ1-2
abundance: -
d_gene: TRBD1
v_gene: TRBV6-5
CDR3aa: CASSPGGRNYGYTF
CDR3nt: TGTGCCAGCAGTCCAGGGGGACGCAACTATGGCTACACCTTC

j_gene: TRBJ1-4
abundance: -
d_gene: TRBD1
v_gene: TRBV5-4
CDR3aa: CASSTGTEVNEKLFF
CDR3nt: TGTGCCAGCAGCACCGGGACAGAGGTTAATGAAAAACTGTTTTTT

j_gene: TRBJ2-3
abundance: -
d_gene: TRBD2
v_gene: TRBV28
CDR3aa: CASSRASGGTDTQYF
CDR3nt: TGTGCCAGCAGTCGGGCCAGCGGGGGAACAGATACGCAGTATTTT

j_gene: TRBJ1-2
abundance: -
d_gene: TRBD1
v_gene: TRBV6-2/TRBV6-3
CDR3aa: CASRPTGEGGYTF
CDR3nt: TGTGCCAGCAGACCTACAGGGGAAGGGGGCTACACCTTC

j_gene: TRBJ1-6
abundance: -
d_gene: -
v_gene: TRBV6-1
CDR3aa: CASSARRTALNSPLHF
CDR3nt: TGTGCCAGCAGTGCCCGACGGACAGCTCTAAATTCACCCCTCCACTTT

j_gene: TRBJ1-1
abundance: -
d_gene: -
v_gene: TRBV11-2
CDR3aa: CASRGLQRNTEAFF
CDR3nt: TGTGCCAGCAGAGGTTTACAGCGGAATACTGAAGCTTTCTTT

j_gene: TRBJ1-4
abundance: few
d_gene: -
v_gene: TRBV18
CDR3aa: CASSPPTGGNEKLFF
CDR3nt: TGTGCCAGCTCACCACCGACAGGCGGTAATGAAAAACTGTTTTTT

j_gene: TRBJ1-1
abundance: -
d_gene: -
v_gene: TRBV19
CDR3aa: CASSPNIGWDMNTEAFF
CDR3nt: TGTGCCAGTAGCCCGAATATCGGTTGGGACATGAACACTGAAGCTTTCTTT

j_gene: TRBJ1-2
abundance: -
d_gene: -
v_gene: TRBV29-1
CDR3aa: CSVDEGPAYGYTF
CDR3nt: TGCAGCGTTGATGAGGGCCCGGCCTATGGCTACACCTTC

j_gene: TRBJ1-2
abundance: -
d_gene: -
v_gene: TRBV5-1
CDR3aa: CASRSQGPRGYTF
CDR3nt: TGCGCCAGCAGATCACAGGGCCCGAGGGGCTACACCTTC

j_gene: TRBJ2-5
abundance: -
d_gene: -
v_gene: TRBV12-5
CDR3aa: CASGLVGREVFGETQYF
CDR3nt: TGTGCTAGTGGTTTGGTGGGTCGGGAAGTGTTCGGAGAGACCCAGTACTTC

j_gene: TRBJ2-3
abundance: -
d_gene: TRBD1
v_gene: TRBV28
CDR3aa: CASSLGQGTDTQYF
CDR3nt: TGTGCCAGCAGCTTAGGACAGGGCACAGATACGCAGTATTTT

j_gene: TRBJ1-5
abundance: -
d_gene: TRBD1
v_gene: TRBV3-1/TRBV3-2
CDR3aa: CASSLSTGVNQPQHF
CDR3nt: TGTGCCAGCAGCCTTTCGACAGGGGTCAATCAGCCCCAGCATTTT

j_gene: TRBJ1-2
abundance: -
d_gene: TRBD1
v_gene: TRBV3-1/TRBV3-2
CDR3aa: CASTIGTGYGYTF
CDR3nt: TGTGCCAGTACTATTGGGACAGGATATGGCTACACCTTC

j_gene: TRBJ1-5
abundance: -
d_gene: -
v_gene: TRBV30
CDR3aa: CAWSLTGNQPQHF
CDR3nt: TGTGCCTGGAGCCTGACAGGCAATCAGCCCCAGCATTTT

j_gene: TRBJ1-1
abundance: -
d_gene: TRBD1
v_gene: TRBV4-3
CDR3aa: CASSYNRGLEAFF
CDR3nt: TGCGCCAGCAGTTATAACAGGGGACTTGAAGCTTTCTTT

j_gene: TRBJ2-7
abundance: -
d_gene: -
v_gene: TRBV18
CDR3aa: CASSQTGNYEQYF
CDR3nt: TGTGCCAGCTCGCAAACAGGGAACTACGAGCAGTACTTC

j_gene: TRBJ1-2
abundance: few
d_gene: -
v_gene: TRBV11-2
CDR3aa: CASSPEISYGYTF
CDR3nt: TGTGCCAGCAGCCCTGAGATTTCTTATGGCTACACCTTC

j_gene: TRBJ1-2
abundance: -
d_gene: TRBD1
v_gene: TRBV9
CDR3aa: CASSSRQGNYGYTF
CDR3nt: TGTGCCAGCAGCTCCCGACAGGGAAACTATGGCTACACCTTC

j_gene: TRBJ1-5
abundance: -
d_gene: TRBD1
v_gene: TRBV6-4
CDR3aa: CARKTGKQPQHF
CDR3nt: TGTGCCAGGAAGACAGGGAAGCAGCCCCAGCATTTT

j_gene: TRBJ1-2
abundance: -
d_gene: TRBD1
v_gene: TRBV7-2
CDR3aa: CASSTQQWTGANYGYTF
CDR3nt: TGTGCCAGCAGCACTCAGCAATGGACAGGGGCTAACTATGGCTACACCTTC

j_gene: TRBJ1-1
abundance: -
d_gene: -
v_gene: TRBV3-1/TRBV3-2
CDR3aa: CASSPGLNTEAFF
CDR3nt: TGTGCCAGCAGCCCAGGATTAAACACTGAAGCTTTCTTT

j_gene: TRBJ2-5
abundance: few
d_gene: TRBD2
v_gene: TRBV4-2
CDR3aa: CASRGGGLQETQYF
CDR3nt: TGTGCCAGCCGCGGGGGGGGCCTCCAAGAGACCCAGTACTTC

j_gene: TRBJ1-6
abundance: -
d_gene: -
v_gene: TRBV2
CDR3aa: CATDSYSGNLDSPLHF
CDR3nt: TGTGCCACTGATTCTTATTCGGGGAACCTAGATTCACCCCTCCACTTT

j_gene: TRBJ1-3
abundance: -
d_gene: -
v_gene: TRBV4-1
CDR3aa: CASSQGPGVENTIYF
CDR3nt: TGCGCCAGCAGCCAAGGGCCAGGGGTCGAAAACACCATATATTTT

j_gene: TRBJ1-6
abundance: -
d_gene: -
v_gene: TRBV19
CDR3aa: CASSILGMDSPLHF
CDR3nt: TGTGCCAGTAGTATACTGGGCATGGATTCACCCCTCCACTTT

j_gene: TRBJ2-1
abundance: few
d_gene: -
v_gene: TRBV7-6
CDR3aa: CASSLATGGGEQFF
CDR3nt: TGTGCCAGCAGCTTAGCGACCGGGGGAGGTGAGCAGTTCTTC

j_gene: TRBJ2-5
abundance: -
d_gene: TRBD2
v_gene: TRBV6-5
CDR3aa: CASSYSGGEETQYF
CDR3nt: TGTGCCAGCAGTTATAGCGGGGGGGAAGAGACCCAGTACTTC

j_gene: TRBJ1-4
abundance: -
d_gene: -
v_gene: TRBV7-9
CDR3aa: CASSFQSGEKLFF
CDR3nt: TGTGCCAGCAGCTTTCAATCTGGCGAAAAACTGTTTTTT

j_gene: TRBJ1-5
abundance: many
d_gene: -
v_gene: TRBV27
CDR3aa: CASSLSAGGNQPQHF
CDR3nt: TGTGCCAGCAGTTTATCGGCAGGGGGCAATCAGCCCCAGCATTTT

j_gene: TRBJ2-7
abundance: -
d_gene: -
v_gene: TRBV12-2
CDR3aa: CASRLSLQLYEQYF
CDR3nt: TGTGCAAGTCGCTTAAGTCTACAGCTCTACGAGCAGTACTTC

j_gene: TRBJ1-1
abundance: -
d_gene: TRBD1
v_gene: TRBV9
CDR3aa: CASSPGGWSTEAFF
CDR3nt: TGTGCCAGCAGCCCAGGGGGCTGGAGCACTGAAGCTTTCTTT

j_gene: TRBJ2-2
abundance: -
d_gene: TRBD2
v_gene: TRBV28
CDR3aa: CATLAGEMNTGELFF
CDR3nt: TGTGCCACCCTAGCGGGGGAGATGAACACCGGGGAGCTGTTTTTT

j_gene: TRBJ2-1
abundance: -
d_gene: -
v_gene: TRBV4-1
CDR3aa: CASSLTRDRGNEQFF
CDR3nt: TGCGCCAGCAGCCTTACCAGGGACCGGGGGAATGAGCAGTTCTTC

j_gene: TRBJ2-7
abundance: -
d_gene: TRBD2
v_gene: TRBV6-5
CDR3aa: CAAYGRGPYEQYF
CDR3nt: TGTGCCGCGTATGGGAGGGGTCCATACGAGCAGTACTTC

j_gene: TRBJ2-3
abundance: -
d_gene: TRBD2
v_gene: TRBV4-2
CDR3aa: CASSQVAGGSTDTQYF
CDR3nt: TGTGCCAGCAGCCAAGTAGCGGGGGGATCCACAGATACGCAGTATTTT

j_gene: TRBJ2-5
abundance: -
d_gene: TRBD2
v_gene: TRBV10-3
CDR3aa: CAIRPSGGIQETQYF
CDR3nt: TGTGCCATCCGACCTAGCGGGGGGATCCAAGAGACCCAGTACTTC

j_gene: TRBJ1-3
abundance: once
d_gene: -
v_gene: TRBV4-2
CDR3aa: CASSLAGTTSSGNTIYF
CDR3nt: TGTGCCAGCAGCCTTGCCGGGACAACGAGCTCTGGAAACACCATATATTTT

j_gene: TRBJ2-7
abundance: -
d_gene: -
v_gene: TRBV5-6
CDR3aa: CASSFVSSYEQYF
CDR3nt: TGTGCCAGCAGCTTCGTGAGCTCCTACGAGCAGTACTTC

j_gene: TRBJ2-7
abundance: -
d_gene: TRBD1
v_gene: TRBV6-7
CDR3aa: CASSPDRGHEQYF
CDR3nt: TGTGCCAGCAGTCCTGACAGGGGGCATGAGCAGTACTTC

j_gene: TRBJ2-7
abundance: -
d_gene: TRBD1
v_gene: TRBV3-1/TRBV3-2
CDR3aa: CASSQVPQGLYEQYF
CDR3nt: TGTGCCAGCAGCCAAGTACCACAGGGGCTCTACGAGCAGTACTTC

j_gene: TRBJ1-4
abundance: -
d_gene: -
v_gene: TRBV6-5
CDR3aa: CASSYRFGAGEKLFF
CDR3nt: TGTGCCAGCAGTTACCGGTTCGGGGCGGGAGAAAAACTGTTTTTT

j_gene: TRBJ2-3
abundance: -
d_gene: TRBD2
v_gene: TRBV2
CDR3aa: CASRGLGGTDTQYF
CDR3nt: TGTGCCAGCAGGGGACTAGGGGGCACAGATACGCAGTATTTT

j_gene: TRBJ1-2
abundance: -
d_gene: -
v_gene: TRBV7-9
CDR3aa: CASSLENRDGYTF
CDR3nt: TGTGCCAGCAGCTTAGAGAACAGGGACGGCTACACCTTC